The rows below give T cell receptor beta chains drawn from one sample of a study of control samples from healthy donors and cancer patients. Repertoires were generated with immunoSEQ multiplex PCR, while TCRdb's copy carries only in-frame clones and drops some. The sample holds approximately 190,000 clones. The sequenced material came from blood. These receptors were taken from a young woman in good health. Both conserved end residues are trimmed from each CDR3. The D gene is left open where the match is weak.

>.|TRBV13|TRBJ1-4
ASSLGRANEKLF
>.|TRBV7-2|TRBJ2-1
ASSLTVSSYNEQF
>.|TRBV6-4|TRBJ2-7
ASSEQFGGAYEQY
>.|TRBV28|TRBJ2-3
ASSLLGRSTDTQY
>TRBD1|TRBV29-1|TRBJ2-2
SAGQVNTGELF
>.|TRBV3-1/TRBV3-2|TRBJ1-2
ASSTGPNGYT
>.|TRBV4-1|TRBJ1-1
ASSQFRGVETEAF
>.|TRBV4-2|TRBJ2-7
ASSQGGDYEQY
>.|TRBV28|TRBJ1-2
ASRTNYGYT
>TRBD1|TRBV28|TRBJ2-3
ASSLQGEDTQY
>.|TRBV2|TRBJ1-4
ASSGGGVGEKLF
>TRBD1|TRBV10-1|TRBJ2-7
ASSPGTARYEQY
>TRBD1|TRBV28|TRBJ1-2
ASMTGWDGYT
>.|TRBV4-2|TRBJ1-6
ASSQSGRINSPLH
>.|TRBV19|TRBJ2-3
ASRVQVGTDTQY
>.|TRBV27|TRBJ2-2
ASSHTGTGELF
>.|TRBV2|TRBJ1-6
ASTYAGSSYNSPLH
>TRBD1|TRBV2|TRBJ1-3
ASSAPGQGDGNTIY
>TRBD2|TRBV4-2|TRBJ2-2
ASSQETSGAANTGELF
>TRBD1|TRBV11-2|TRBJ2-2
ASSLVDRATGELF
>.|TRBV7-9|TRBJ2-4
ASSARLGHTPANIQY
>TRBD1|TRBV4-1|TRBJ1-1
ASSPYAGTVNTEAF
>TRBD2|TRBV3-1/TRBV3-2|TRBJ2-3
ASSQGLAFSDTQY
>TRBD1|TRBV5-1|TRBJ1-4
ASSRLGGTNEKLF
>TRBD2|TRBV9|TRBJ2-7
ASSVGGYGTYEQY
>.|TRBV4-1|TRBJ1-1
ASSQVGVGHFNTEAF
>.|TRBV7-2|TRBJ2-7
ASSLGVRTYEQY
>.|TRBV9|TRBJ1-1
ASSVVAVNTEAF
>TRBD2|TRBV28|TRBJ2-1
ASSQGLAGRNEQF
>TRBD2|TRBV11-3|TRBJ2-2
ASSLVRLAGVGELF
>.|TRBV18|TRBJ2-1
ASSTVGSGASNEQF